A selection of T cell receptor beta chains follows, all from one sample in a study of cytotoxic CD8 clonotypes in ibrutinib-treated CLL. Assay: immunoSEQ multiplex PCR; the TCRdb copy retains only in-frame clones and omits some. This sample carries some 290,000 clones, just under 80% of them seen once, and the ten largest clones take about 6.3%. The material sequenced was PBMCs, taken before ibrutinib treatment. The source is a human donor with chronic lymphocytic leukemia. CDR3s include the opening cysteine and the closing phenylalanine or tryptophan. The D gene is left open where the match is weak. Part of the rows lack a size; the others show once, few, many or a class for expanded clones.

>TRBV5-8|TRBJ2-5|-|-
CASSVDLGETQYF
TGTGCCAGCAGCGTAGACCTAGGAGAGACCCAGTACTTC
>TRBV29-1|TRBJ1-2|-|-
CSVYHGVYGYTF
TGCAGCGTGTACCATGGGGTGTATGGCTACACCTTC
>TRBV2|TRBJ2-7|-|-
CASSEGIGTPIYEQYF
TGTGCCAGCAGTGAAGGGATCGGGACTCCTATCTACGAGCAGTACTTC
>TRBV5-4|TRBJ1-5|-|-
CASSLHGGQPQHF
TGTGCCAGCAGCCTCCATGGGGGGCAGCCCCAGCATTTT
>TRBV28|TRBJ2-1|-|TRBD1
CASSSSSGGLDEQFF
TGTGCCAGCAGTAGTTCGTCAGGGGGTTTAGATGAGCAGTTCTTC
>TRBV7-9|TRBJ2-3|-|TRBD1
CASSLRDRGRGDTQYF
TGTGCCAGCAGCCTTCGGGACAGGGGGCGCGGGGATACGCAGTATTTT
>TRBV11-2|TRBJ1-1|-|-
CASSLQVSFWNTEAFF
TGTGCCAGCAGCTTACAGGTTAGTTTTTGGAACACTGAAGCTTTCTTT
>TRBV11-2|TRBJ1-1|-|-
CASSLDPRFSGDEAFF
TGTGCCAGCAGCTTAGATCCTCGTTTTTCGGGGGATGAAGCTTTCTTT
>TRBV27|TRBJ1-3|-|TRBD1
CASRTTGSGNTIYF
TGTGCCAGCAGGACGACAGGGTCAGGAAACACCATATATTTT
>TRBV7-2|TRBJ2-7|-|-
CASSLEASSSYEQYF
TGTGCCAGCAGCTTAGAAGCATCCAGCTCCTACGAGCAGTACTTC
>TRBV19|TRBJ2-3|-|TRBD2
CASSSGSPTDTQYF
TGTGCCAGTTCTAGCGGGAGCCCCACAGATACGCAGTATTTT
>TRBV9|TRBJ2-7|once|-
CASSEAGSSYEQYF
TGTGCCAGCAGCGAGGCGGGGAGTTCCTACGAGCAGTACTTC
>TRBV18|TRBJ2-1|-|TRBD2
CASSPGLAGWFEQFF
TGTGCCAGCTCACCAGGACTAGCGGGATGGTTTGAGCAGTTCTTC
>TRBV29-1|TRBJ2-2|-|TRBD2
CSVAAGGSGRELFF
TGCAGCGTCGCAGCGGGAGGGTCTGGCCGGGAGCTGTTTTTT
>TRBV7-6|TRBJ1-4|-|-
CASSLEWTGATNEKLFF
TGTGCCAGCAGCTTAGAGTGGACCGGGGCAACTAATGAAAAACTGTTTTTT
>TRBV7-2|TRBJ1-2|few|-
CASSLRGGDYGYTF
TGTGCCAGCAGCTTAAGAGGAGGAGACTATGGCTACACCTTC
>TRBV7-3|TRBJ2-3|-|-
CASSPQPSTDTQYF
TGTGCCAGCAGCCCACAGCCGAGCACAGATACGCAGTATTTT
>TRBV4-3|TRBJ2-7|-|TRBD1
CASSLALGRTGYYEQYF
TGCGCCAGCAGCCTCGCATTAGGCAGGACAGGGTACTACGAGCAGTACTTC
>TRBV5-4|TRBJ2-1|once|-
CASSLESGVREQFF
TGTGCCAGCAGCTTGGAGTCGGGGGTGCGTGAGCAGTTCTTC
>TRBV27|TRBJ2-1|-|TRBD1
CASSWGTGGPYNEQFF
TGTGCCAGCAGTTGGGGTACAGGGGGCCCCTACAATGAGCAGTTCTTC
>TRBV2|TRBJ2-1|few|TRBD2
CATQGLAVYNEQFF
TGTGCCACCCAGGGACTAGCGGTTTACAATGAGCAGTTCTTC
>TRBV11-2|TRBJ1-1|-|-
CASNIQGGRTEAFF
TGTGCCAGCAACATACAGGGAGGGAGGACTGAAGCTTTCTTT
>TRBV15|TRBJ2-2|-|-
CATSSRLWTLGAANTGELFF
TGTGCCACCAGCAGTAGGTTATGGACCCTTGGCGCCGCGAACACCGGGGAGCTGTTTTTT
>TRBV4-3|TRBJ2-3|-|-
CASSGTSTDTQYF
TGCGCCAGCAGCGGGACTAGCACAGATACGCAGTATTTT
>TRBV30|TRBJ2-7|-|TRBD2
CAWSAYITSGSSEQYF
TGTGCCTGGAGTGCGTACATTACTAGCGGGAGCTCCGAGCAGTACTTC
>TRBV7-2|TRBJ2-7|-|TRBD2
CASSPGRESHEQYF
TGTGCCAGCAGCCCGGGGCGGGAGTCCCACGAGCAGTACTTC
>TRBV11-2|TRBJ2-5|-|TRBD1
CASSSPGGRGLKTQYF
TGTGCCAGCAGCTCCCCAGGCGGCAGGGGGCTAAAGACCCAGTACTTC
>TRBV13|TRBJ2-3|-|TRBD2
CASSPGLASADTQYF
TGTGCCAGCAGCCCCGGACTAGCGAGTGCAGATACGCAGTATTTT
>TRBV4-2|TRBJ1-3|-|-
CASSVQGSRNTIYF
TGTGCCAGCAGCGTACAGGGATCCCGAAACACCATATATTTT
>TRBV6-5|TRBJ1-5|few|-
CASSKTRSNQPQHF
TGTGCCAGCAGTAAGACACGTAGCAATCAGCCCCAGCATTTT
>TRBV7-3|TRBJ2-6|-|TRBD1
CASSFFPVDRGPGANVLTF
TGTGCCAGCAGCTTTTTCCCGGTAGACAGGGGGCCTGGGGCCAACGTCCTGACTTTC
>TRBV27|TRBJ2-7|-|TRBD2
CASSHRSGLAGYEQYF
TGTGCCAGCAGTCACCGTTCGGGACTAGCGGGTTACGAGCAGTACTTC
>TRBV27|TRBJ1-2|once|-
CASSPGVAGGYGYTF
TGTGCCAGCAGTCCTGGAGTTGCGGGCGGCTATGGCTACACCTTC
>TRBV2|TRBJ1-5|few|-
CASSAGTVSNQPQHF
TGTGCCAGCAGCGCCGGGACGGTGAGCAATCAGCCCCAGCATTTT
>TRBV30|TRBJ2-7|-|-
CAWRSSYEQYF
TGTGCCTGGAGATCCTCCTACGAGCAGTACTTC
>TRBV7-9|TRBJ2-1|-|-
CASSLVSGYYYNEQFF
TGTGCCAGCAGCTTAGTGTCTGGGTATTACTACAATGAGCAGTTCTTC
>TRBV6-5|TRBJ2-2|few|-
CASGSTGGTGELFF
TGTGCCAGCGGGTCAACAGGCGGCACCGGGGAGCTGTTTTTT
>TRBV5-4|TRBJ1-1|-|-
CASSLAARANTEAFF
TGTGCCAGCAGCTTGGCCGCCAGGGCGAACACTGAAGCTTTCTTT
>TRBV19|TRBJ2-5|once|TRBD2
CATKLAGVQETQYF
TGTGCCACAAAACTAGCGGGCGTCCAAGAGACCCAGTACTTC
>TRBV7-2|TRBJ2-1|-|-
CASSFSTNEQFF
TGTGCCAGCAGCTTTAGTACGAATGAGCAGTTCTTC
>TRBV7-3|TRBJ2-1|-|TRBD2
CASSLTTSGYNEQFF
TGTGCCAGCAGCTTAACAACTAGCGGATACAATGAGCAGTTCTTC
>TRBV30|TRBJ1-5|-|-
CAWTARGGPNQPQHF
TGTGCCTGGACCGCGAGGGGGGGCCCTAATCAGCCCCAGCATTTT
>TRBV19|TRBJ2-2|-|-
CASSIGQRGGELFF
TGTGCCAGTAGTATTGGTCAAAGGGGCGGGGAGCTGTTTTTT